The 6 T cell receptor beta chains presented below share a single source sample, sequenced in a study of high-grade serous ovarian cancer treatment subgroups. Tumor tissue was taken before any definitive surgery or chemotherapy was given. The data were produced by immunoSEQ multiplex PCR, yet TCRdb's version contains in-frame clones alone and is incomplete. Among roughly 9,800 clones listed, 68% were seen once. Sample: tumor tissue. The receptors derive from a human donor with high-grade serous ovarian cancer.

This chain connects TRBV6-1 to TRBJ1-6; D perhaps matches TRBD1 (5 bases). The CDR3 runs to 14 residues. V lost 8 bases and J lost 4, with 12 bases in between. Germline V gene data show CDR1 as MNHNS and CDR2 as SASEGT. Here the CDR3 reads CASSAGPYNSPLHF. The CDR3 DNA follows: TGTGCCAGCTCGGCAGGGCCATATAATTCACCCCTCCACTTT.

This sequence joins TRBV11-3 and TRBJ1-5, with D unresolved. The germline V gene has CDR1 SGHNT and CDR2 YENEEA. V was cut by 5 bases and J by 4 bases, with 9 bases left in between. This CDR3 has 13 amino acids. CDR3 bases: TGTGCCAGCAGCGTTCAGCCAAATCAGCCCCAGCATTTT. It specifies CASSVQPNQPQHF.

This clone came up a few times. The chain carries TRBV19 and TRBJ2-1, with D perhaps TRBD2 (5 bases). This CDR3 region has 14 residues. Looked up from germline, CDR1 is LNHDA and CDR2 is SQIVND (reference sequence). The germline V and J ends were trimmed by 7 bases and 6 bases, with 16 bases remaining between them. CDR3 protein: CASIGAFGGNEQFF. DNA of the CDR3: TGTGCCAGTATAGGTGCGTTCGGAGGCAATGAGCAGTTCTTC.

The chain is built from TRBV20-1 and TRBJ2-7; no clear D gene. The V gene's germline CDR1 is DFQATT and CDR2 SNEGSKA (reference sequence). CDR3 length equals 11 residues. The CDR3 spells CSAVLGYEQYF. The CDR3 bases are TGCAGCGCCGTTTTGGGATACGAGCAGTACTTC.

This clone has more than one count but fewer than ten. J is TRBJ2-5 and V is TRBV5-1, with D possibly called TRBD1 or TRBD2 (5 bases each). CDR3 size: 15 residues. The V gene's germline CDR1 is SGHRS and CDR2 YFSETQ. The V end lost 4 bases, the J end lost 3 bases, and 16 bases lay between the germline ends. The CDR3 DNA follows: TGCGCCAGCAGCGTAGACCGGGGCGGAGAAGAGACCCAGTACTTC. Its protein product is CASSVDRGGEETQYF. Complete variable domain (other parts from reference TRBV5-1 and TRBJ2-5): KAGVTQTPRYLIKTRGQQVTLSCSPISGHRSVSWYQQTPGQGLQFLFEYFSETQRNKGNFPGRFSGRQFSNSRSEMNVSTLELGDSALYLCASSVDRGGEETQYFGPGTRLLVL.

The chain has TRBV7-2 and TRBJ2-5; 9 nucleotides line up with TRBD1. There are 14 residues in the CDR3. Germline V CDR1 and CDR2: SGHTA, FQGNSA. V was clipped by 1 base and J by 5 bases; unmatched bases: 2. For the CDR3, the DNA is TGTGCCAGCAGCTTAGTAGGACAGGGGGAGACCCAGTACTTC. It is translated as CASSLVGQGETQYF.